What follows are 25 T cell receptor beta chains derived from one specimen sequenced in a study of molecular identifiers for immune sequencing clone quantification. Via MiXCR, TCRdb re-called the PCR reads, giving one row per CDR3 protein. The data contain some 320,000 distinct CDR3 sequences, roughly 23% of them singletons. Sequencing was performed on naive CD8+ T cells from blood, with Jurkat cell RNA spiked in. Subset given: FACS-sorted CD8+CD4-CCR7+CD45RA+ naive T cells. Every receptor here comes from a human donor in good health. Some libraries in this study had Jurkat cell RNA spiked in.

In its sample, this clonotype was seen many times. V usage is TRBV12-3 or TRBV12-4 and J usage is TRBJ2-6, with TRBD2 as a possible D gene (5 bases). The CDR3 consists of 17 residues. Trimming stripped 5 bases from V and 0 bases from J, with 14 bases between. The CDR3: CASSPPGVGSGANVLTF. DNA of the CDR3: TGTGCCAGCAGTCCCCCCGGGGTCGGCTCTGGGGCCAACGTCCTGACTTTC.

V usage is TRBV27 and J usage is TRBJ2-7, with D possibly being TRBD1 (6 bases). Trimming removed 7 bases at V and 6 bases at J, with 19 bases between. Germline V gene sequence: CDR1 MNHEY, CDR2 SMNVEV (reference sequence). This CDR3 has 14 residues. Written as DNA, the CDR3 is TGTGCCAGCACTGAAGGAGCAGGGGTGGTCGAGCAGTACTTC. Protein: CASTEGAGVVEQYF.

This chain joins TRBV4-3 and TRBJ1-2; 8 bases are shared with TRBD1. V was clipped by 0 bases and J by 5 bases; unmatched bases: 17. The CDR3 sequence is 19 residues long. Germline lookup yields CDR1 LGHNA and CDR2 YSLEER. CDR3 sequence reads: CASSQDIGWTGIGNYGYTF. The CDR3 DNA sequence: TGCGCCAGCAGCCAAGATATCGGATGGACAGGGATCGGTAATTATGGCTACACCTTC.

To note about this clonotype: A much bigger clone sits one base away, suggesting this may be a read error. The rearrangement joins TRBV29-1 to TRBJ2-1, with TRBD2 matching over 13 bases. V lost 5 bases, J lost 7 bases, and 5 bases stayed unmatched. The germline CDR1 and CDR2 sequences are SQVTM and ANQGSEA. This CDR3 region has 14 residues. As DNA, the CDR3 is TGCAGCGTTAAGACTAGCGGGGGGTCTAATGAGCAGTTCTTC. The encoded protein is CSVKTSGGSNEQFF.

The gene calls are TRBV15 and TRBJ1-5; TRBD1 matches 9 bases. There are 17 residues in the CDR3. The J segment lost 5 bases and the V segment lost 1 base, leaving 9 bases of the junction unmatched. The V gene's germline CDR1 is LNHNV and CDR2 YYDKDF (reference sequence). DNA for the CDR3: TGTGCCACCAGCAGAGGTGATCGGACAGGGGAAGATCAGCCCCAGCATTTT. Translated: CATSRGDRTGEDQPQHF.

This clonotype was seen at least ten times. The CDR3 DNA is TGTGCCAGCAGTTTGGGCAGAAACTACAATGAGCAGTTCTTC. The encoded protein is CASSLGRNYNEQFF. The chain has TRBV28 and TRBJ2-1, with D unclear. Trimming shortened V by 3 bases and J by 3 bases, and 9 bases separated the two germline ends. Germline V gives CDR1 MDHEN, CDR2 SYDVKM. The CDR3 is 14 residues long.

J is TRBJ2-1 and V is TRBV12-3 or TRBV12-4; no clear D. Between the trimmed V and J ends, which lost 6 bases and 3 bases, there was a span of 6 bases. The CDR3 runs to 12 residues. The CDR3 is CASSDNYNEQFF. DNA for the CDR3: TGTGCCAGCAGCGACAACTACAATGAGCAGTTCTTC.

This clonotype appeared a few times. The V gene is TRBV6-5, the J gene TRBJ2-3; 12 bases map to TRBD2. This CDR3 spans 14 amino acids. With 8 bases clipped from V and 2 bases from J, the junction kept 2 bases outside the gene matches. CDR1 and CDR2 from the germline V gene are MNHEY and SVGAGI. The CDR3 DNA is TGTGCCAGCGGACTAGCGGGATCCACAGATACGCAGTATTTT. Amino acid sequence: CASGLAGSTDTQYF.

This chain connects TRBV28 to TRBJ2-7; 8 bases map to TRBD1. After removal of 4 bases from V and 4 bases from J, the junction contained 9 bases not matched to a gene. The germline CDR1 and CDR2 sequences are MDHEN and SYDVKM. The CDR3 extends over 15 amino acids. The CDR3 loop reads CASSSRQGLRYEQYF. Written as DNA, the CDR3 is TGTGCCAGCAGTTCCCGACAGGGGTTAAGGTACGAGCAGTACTTC.

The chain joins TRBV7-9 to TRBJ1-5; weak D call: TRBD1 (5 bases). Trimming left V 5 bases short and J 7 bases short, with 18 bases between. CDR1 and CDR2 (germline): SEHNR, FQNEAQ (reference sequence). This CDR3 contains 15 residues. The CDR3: CASSDDGGSRQPQHF. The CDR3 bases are TGTGCCAGCAGCGACGACGGGGGAAGTAGGCAGCCCCAGCATTTT.

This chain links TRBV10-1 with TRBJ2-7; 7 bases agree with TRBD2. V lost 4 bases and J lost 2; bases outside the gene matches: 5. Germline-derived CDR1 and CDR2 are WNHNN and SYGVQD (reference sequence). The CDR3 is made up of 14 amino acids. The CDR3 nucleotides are TGCGCCAGCAGTGCCAGCGGGAAAACCTACGAGCAGTACTTC. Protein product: CASSASGKTYEQYF.

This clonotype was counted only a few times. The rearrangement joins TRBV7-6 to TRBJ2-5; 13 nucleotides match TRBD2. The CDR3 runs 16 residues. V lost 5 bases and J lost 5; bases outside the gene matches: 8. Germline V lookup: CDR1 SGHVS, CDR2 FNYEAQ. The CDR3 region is CASSPRTSGSSETQYF. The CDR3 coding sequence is TGTGCCAGCAGCCCACGGACTAGCGGGAGTAGCGAGACCCAGTACTTC.

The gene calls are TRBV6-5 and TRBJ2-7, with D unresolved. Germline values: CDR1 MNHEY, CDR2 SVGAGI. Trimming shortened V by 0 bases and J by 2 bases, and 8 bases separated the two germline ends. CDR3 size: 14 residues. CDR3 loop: CASSYSPHAYEQYF. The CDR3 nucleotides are TGTGCCAGCAGTTACTCGCCCCACGCCTACGAGCAGTACTTC.

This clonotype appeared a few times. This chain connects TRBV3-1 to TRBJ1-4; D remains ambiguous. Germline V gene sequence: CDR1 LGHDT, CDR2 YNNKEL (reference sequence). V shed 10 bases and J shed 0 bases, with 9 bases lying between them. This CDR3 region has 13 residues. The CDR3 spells CATSLATNEKLFF. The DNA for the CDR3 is TGTGCCACCTCCCTAGCAACTAATGAAAAACTGTTTTTT.

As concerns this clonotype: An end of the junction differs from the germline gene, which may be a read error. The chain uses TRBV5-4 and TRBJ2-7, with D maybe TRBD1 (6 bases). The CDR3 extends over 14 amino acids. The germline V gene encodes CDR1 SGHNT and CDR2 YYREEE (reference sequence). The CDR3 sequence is CASSFSRGRYERYF. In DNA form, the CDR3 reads TGTGCCAGCAGCTTTAGCAGGGGTCGCTACGAGCGGTACTTC.

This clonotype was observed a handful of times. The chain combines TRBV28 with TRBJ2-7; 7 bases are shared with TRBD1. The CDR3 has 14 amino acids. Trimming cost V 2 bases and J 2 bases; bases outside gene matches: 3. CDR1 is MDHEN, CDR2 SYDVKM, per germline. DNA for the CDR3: TGTGCCAGCAGTTTAATCGGGACAGCCTACGAGCAGTACTTC. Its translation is CASSLIGTAYEQYF.

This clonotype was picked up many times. The CDR3 loop is CASSPIPGTSGSSFTDTQYF. The CDR3 nucleotides read TGTGCCAGCAGCCCCATTCCCGGGACTAGCGGGAGTAGTTTCACAGATACGCAGTATTTT. The chain links TRBV7-9 to TRBJ2-3; 14 bases are a match to TRBD2. This CDR3 has 20 amino acids. The V and J ends lost 5 bases and 2 bases, in that order; junction bases with no gene match: 15. Per the germline V gene, CDR1 is SEHNR and CDR2 is FQNEAQ (reference sequence). Drawing the rest from reference TRBV7-9 and TRBJ2-3, the complete variable domain is DTGVSQNPRHKITKRGQNVTFRCDPISEHNRLYWYRQTLGQGPEFLTYFQNEAQLEKSRLLSDRFSAERPKGSFSTLEIQRTEQGDSAMYLCASSPIPGTSGSSFTDTQYFGPGTRLTVL.

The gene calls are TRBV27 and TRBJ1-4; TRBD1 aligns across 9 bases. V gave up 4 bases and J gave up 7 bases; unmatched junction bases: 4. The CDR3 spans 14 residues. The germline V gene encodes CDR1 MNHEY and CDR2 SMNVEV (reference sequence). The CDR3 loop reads CASSSQGAGEKLFF. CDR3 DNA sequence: TGTGCCAGCAGTTCACAGGGGGCGGGTGAAAAACTGTTTTTT.

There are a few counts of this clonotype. The CDR3 sequence: CSARTAMNTEAFF. The CDR3 DNA sequence: TGCAGTGCTAGGACGGCCATGAACACTGAAGCTTTCTTT. The V and J genes are TRBV20-1 and TRBJ1-1; no reliable D call. Trimming took 3 bases from V and 0 from J, leaving 8 bases between them. The CDR3 length is 13 residues. The V gene's germline CDR1 is DFQATT and CDR2 SNEGSKA (reference sequence).

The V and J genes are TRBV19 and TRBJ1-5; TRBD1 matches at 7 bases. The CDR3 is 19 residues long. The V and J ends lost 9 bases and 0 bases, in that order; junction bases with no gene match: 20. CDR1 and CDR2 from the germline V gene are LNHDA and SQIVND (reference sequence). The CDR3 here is CASSSTGQFRRYSNQPQHF. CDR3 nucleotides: TGTGCCAGCTCATCAACGGGACAGTTTCGTAGGTATAGCAATCAGCCCCAGCATTTT.

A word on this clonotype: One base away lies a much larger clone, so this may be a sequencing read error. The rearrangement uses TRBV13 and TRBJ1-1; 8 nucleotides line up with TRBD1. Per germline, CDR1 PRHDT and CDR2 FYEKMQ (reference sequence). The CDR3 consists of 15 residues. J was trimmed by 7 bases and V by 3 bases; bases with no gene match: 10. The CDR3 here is CASSFGQGENFEAFF. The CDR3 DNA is TGTGCCAGCAGCTTCGGACAGGGAGAAAATTTTGAAGCTTTCTTT.

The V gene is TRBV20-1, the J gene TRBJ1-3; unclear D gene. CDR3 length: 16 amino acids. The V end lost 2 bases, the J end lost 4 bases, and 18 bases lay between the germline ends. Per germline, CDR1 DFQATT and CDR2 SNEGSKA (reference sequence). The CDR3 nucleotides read TGCAGTGCTAGACAATCGGTCGGTTTAACCGGAAACACCATATATTTT. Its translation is CSARQSVGLTGNTIYF.

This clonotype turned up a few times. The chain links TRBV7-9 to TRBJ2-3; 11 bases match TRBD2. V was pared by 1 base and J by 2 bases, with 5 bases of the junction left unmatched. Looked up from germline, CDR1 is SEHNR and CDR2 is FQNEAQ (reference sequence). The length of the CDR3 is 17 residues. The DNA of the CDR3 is TGTGCCAGCAGCTTAGACGGACTAGCGGGCTCCACAGATACGCAGTATTTT. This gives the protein CASSLDGLAGSTDTQYF. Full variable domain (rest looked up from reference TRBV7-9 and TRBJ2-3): DTGVSQNPRHKITKRGQNVTFRCDPISEHNRLYWYRQTLGQGPEFLTYFQNEAQLEKSRLLSDRFSAERPKGSFSTLEIQRTEQGDSAMYLCASSLDGLAGSTDTQYFGPGTRLTVL.

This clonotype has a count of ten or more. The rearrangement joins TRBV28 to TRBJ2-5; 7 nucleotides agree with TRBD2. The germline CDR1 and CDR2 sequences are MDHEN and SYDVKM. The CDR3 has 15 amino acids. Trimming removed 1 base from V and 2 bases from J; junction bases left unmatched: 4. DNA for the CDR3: TGTGCCAGCAGTTTATCCACTAGCGAGCAAGAGACCCAGTACTTC. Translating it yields CASSLSTSEQETQYF.

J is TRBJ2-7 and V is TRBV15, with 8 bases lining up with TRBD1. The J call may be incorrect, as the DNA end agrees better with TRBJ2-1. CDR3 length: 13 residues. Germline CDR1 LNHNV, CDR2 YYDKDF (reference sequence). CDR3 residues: CATSRDRVDEQFF. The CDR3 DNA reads TGTGCCACCAGCAGGGACAGGGTCGACGAGCAGTTCTTC.